This T cell receptor (beta chain) was identified in a study of cytomegalovirus exposure and HLA in healthy donors. V shed 5 bases and J shed 7 bases, with 17 bases lying between them. This CDR3 is built from 14 residues. Germline CDR1 and CDR2: SGHTA and FQGTGA. Amplification used 60 Vbeta primers and 13 Jbeta primers. Assay used: immunoSEQ multiplex PCR; TCRdb lists only in-frame clones, some missing. This sample has roughly 100,000 clones, with approximately 66% found just once. As for this clone: Its antigen is not known.

General observations from the study: A previous analysis found most TCR beta V segments productive roughly 87% or roughly 30% of the time.

Material: PBMCs. The sequence derives from a woman in her 50s in good health and CMV-seronegative. The chain couples TRBV7-3 to TRBJ1-2; perhaps TRBD1 as D (5 bases). The CDR3 DNA sequence: TGTGCCAGCAGCCCCCCCGGGGGGGTTGGTGGCTACACCTTC. This codes for CASSPPGGVGGYTF.